This TCR beta chain is from a study of glioma-infiltrating T cells after dendritic cell vaccination. Study outcomes and limitations: Patients with more pretreatment TILs had longer time to progression and survival. Survival was not directly related to TCR clonality in these patients.

The CDR3 spans 15 residues. CDR1 and CDR2 from the germline V gene are MNHNY and SVGAGI (reference sequence). V trimming: 0 bases; J trimming: 2 bases; junction bases outside the gene matches: 3. As to this clone: Its specificity is not known.

Time point meaning: after dendritic cell vaccination, including at tumor progression/relapse. PBMC sampling occurred before vaccination, two weeks after the third dose, and at progression. The method was immunoSEQ multiplex PCR; TCRdb's version includes in-frame clones alone and lacks a portion of them. Among 65,000 to 80,000 clones listed, about nine tenths were seen once. Sample: blood, taken after dendritic cell vaccination. This clonotype was obtained from a human donor with glioblastoma. This chain uses TRBV6-6 with TRBJ2-7, with 8 nucleotides matching TRBD1. The CDR3: CASSYSGTGPYEQYF. As DNA, the CDR3 is TGTGCCAGCAGTTACTCCGGGACAGGACCCTACGAGCAGTACTTC.